Below are 21 T cell receptor beta chains sequenced from a single sample in a study of T cell responses to AZD1222 COVID-19 vaccine. Libraries were prepared by immunoSEQ multiplex PCR; TCRdb keeps only in-frame clonotypes and omits some of them. The sample has under 150,000 clones, roughly 90% seen once. The sample was peripheral blood, taken on day 0 of AZD1222 vaccination. The receptors originated from an adult in good health.

This rearrangement joins TRBV7-3 to TRBJ2-2, with D unresolved. Germline loops: CDR1 SGHTA, CDR2 FQGTGA. Trimming left V 4 bases short and J 2 bases short, with 14 bases between. The CDR3 has 16 residues. CDR3 DNA sequence: TGTGCCAGCAGCTCCGTCTCGGTGCTTAACACCGGGGAGCTGTTTTTT. This codes for CASSSVSVLNTGELFF.

This chain links TRBV5-1 with TRBJ1-3, with D possibly matching TRBD1 (5 bases). V was clipped by 0 bases and J by 0 bases, with 13 bases between them. The CDR3 is 17 residues long. Germline loops: CDR1 SGHRS, CDR2 YFSETQ. The CDR3 protein is CASSLEPQGSSGNTIYF. CDR3 bases: TGCGCCAGCAGCTTGGAACCCCAGGGCAGCTCTGGAAACACCATATATTTT.

The rearrangement uses TRBV3-1 (or the pseudogene TRBV3-2) and TRBJ1-2; unclear D gene. CDR1 is LGHDT and CDR2 is YNNKEL in the germline V gene (reference sequence). Trimming removed 0 bases at V and 4 bases at J, with 12 bases between. The CDR3 is made up of 15 amino acids. The CDR3 DNA reads as TGTGCCAGCAGCCAAGACTTTTTGGATTCCTATGGCTACACCTTC. Protein product: CASSQDFLDSYGYTF.

As DNA, the CDR3 is TGTGCCATCAGCGGGGGGGGCCAAAGGAATGCTTTCTTT. Its protein is CAISGGGQRNAFF. The chain uses TRBV10-3 and TRBJ1-1; D is possibly TRBD1 (6 bases). Germline V gives CDR1 ENHRY, CDR2 SYGVKD. The CDR3 contains 13 residues. V lost 6 bases and J 11 bases, leaving 19 bases between the germline ends.

This chain joins TRBV11-2 and TRBJ2-5; 15 positions agree with TRBD2. The germline V gene has CDR1 SGHAT and CDR2 FQNNGV. V was clipped by 5 bases and J by 4 bases; unmatched bases: 8. The CDR3 sequence is 17 residues long. This chain's CDR3 is CASSPRTSGGVGETQYF. Here the CDR3 DNA reads TGTGCCAGCAGCCCCCGGACTAGCGGGGGGGTAGGAGAGACCCAGTACTTC.

V and J are TRBV19 and TRBJ2-7, with 7 positions matching TRBD1. Looked up from germline, CDR1 is LNHDA and CDR2 is SQIVND (reference sequence). This CDR3 contains 13 residues. Trimming cost V 6 bases and J 1 base; bases outside gene matches: 3. The chain's CDR3 is CASSRQGSYEQYF. The DNA of the CDR3 is TGTGCCAGTAGCCGACAGGGATCCTACGAGCAGTACTTC.

The rearrangement uses TRBV29-1 and TRBJ1-5; D perhaps matches TRBD1 (5 bases). The CDR3 is 12 amino acids. Germline V gives CDR1 SQVTM, CDR2 ANQGSEA. Trimming removed 7 bases at V and 4 bases at J, with 11 bases between. The CDR3 DNA reads as TGCAGCGCGGGGGAGTGGAATCAGCCCCAGCATTTT. This codes for CSAGEWNQPQHF.

The CDR3 sequence: CASSLRGRTEAFF. The CDR3 DNA reads as TGTGCCAGCAGCTTAAGGGGGCGAACTGAAGCTTTCTTT. The rearrangement links TRBV7-3 to TRBJ1-1; tentatively, D is TRBD1 (6 bases). V lost 1 base and J lost 5, with 8 bases in between. The CDR3 is 13 amino acids. CDR1 and CDR2 (germline): SGHTA, FQGTGA.

V is TRBV6-5 and J is TRBJ1-2, with D perhaps TRBD1 (5 bases). The CDR3 is made up of 13 amino acids. Trimming took 6 bases from V and 2 from J, leaving 10 bases between them. From germline, CDR1 is MNHEY and CDR2 SVGAGI. CDR3 DNA sequence: TGTGCCAGCAGGTGGGGGGAGAACTATGGCTACACCTTC. Protein product: CASRWGENYGYTF.

The chain uses TRBV6-2 or TRBV6-3 and TRBJ1-2; no clear D. This CDR3 has 14 amino acids. Germline V gene sequence: CDR1 MNHEY, CDR2 SVGEGT. V lost 2 bases and J lost 1, with 8 bases in between. CDR3 in DNA: TGTGCCAGCAGTTACAGGGCCCTTAACTATGGCTACACCTTC. Protein sequence: CASSYRALNYGYTF.

The J gene is TRBJ2-7, the V gene TRBV19; D tentatively reads TRBD1 or TRBD2 (6 bases each). The germline V gene encodes CDR1 LNHDA and CDR2 SQIVND (reference sequence). Deletions cut 6 bases from V and 6 bases from J, with 18 bases between. The CDR3 has 14 residues. The CDR3 region is CASSWGAPGTEQYF. CDR3 bases: TGTGCCAGTAGCTGGGGGGCACCCGGGACCGAGCAGTACTTC.

V is TRBV5-1 and J is TRBJ2-2; 7 nucleotides match TRBD1. The germline V gene encodes CDR1 SGHRS and CDR2 YFSETQ. V dropped 2 bases and J dropped 6; count of bases not matched to a gene: 7. CDR3 size: 15 residues. CDR3 in DNA: TGCGCCAGCAGCTTTTTCTCAGGACAGGCCGGGGAGCTGTTTTTT. Protein product: CASSFFSGQAGELFF.

The rearrangement uses TRBV7-3 and TRBJ2-2; 7 bases map to TRBD2. Per germline, CDR1 SGHTA and CDR2 FQGTGA. V trimming: 3 bases; J trimming: 4 bases; junction bases outside the gene matches: 5. The CDR3 has 15 amino acids. The DNA of the CDR3 is TGTGCCAGCAGCTTGAAGAGCGGGGCCACCGGGGAGCTGTTTTTT. Its translation: CASSLKSGATGELFF. Full variable domain (rest looked up from reference TRBV7-3 and TRBJ2-2): GAGVSQTPSNKVTEKGKYVELRCDPISGHTALYWYRQSLGQGPEFLIYFQGTGAADDSGLPNDRFFAVRPEGSVSTLKIQRTERGDSAVYLCASSLKSGATGELFFGEGSRLTVL.

The V gene is TRBV13, the J gene TRBJ2-7; 8 nucleotides line up with TRBD1. Germline V CDR1 and CDR2: PRHDT, FYEKMQ (reference sequence). Losses at the gene ends were 4 bases for V and 5 bases for J; bases not matched to a gene: 1. This CDR3 has 12 amino acids. The chain's CDR3 is CASSSTGDEQYF. CDR3 bases: TGTGCCAGCAGCTCGACAGGGGACGAGCAGTACTTC.

The chain employs TRBV6-4 and TRBJ1-3, with 10 bases aligning to TRBD1. This CDR3 is 18 amino acids long. In germline, CDR1 is MRHNA, CDR2 SNTAGT. V lost 4 bases to trimming and J lost 2 bases; unmatched junction nucleotides: 11. The CDR3 sequence is CASSGAGQGIIPGNTIYF. As DNA, the CDR3 is TGTGCCAGCAGTGGCGCGGGACAGGGGATAATCCCTGGAAACACCATATATTTT.

The chain has TRBV5-5 and TRBJ2-1; D tentatively fits TRBD1 or TRBD2 (6 bases each). The CDR3 is made up of 18 amino acids. Trimming removed 2 bases from V and 0 bases from J, with 18 bases in between. CDR1 is SGHKS, CDR2 YYEKEE, per germline (reference sequence). The CDR3 loop is CASSLRGDRPLSYNEQFF. Written as DNA, the CDR3 is TGTGCCAGCAGCTTAAGGGGGGACCGACCTCTCTCCTACAATGAGCAGTTCTTC.

V usage is TRBV5-1 and J usage is TRBJ2-6; TRBD2 agrees at 10 bases. The J segment lost 4 bases and the V segment lost 4 bases, leaving 8 bases of the junction unmatched. The CDR3 has 17 amino acids. Germline loops: CDR1 SGHRS, CDR2 YFSETQ. CDR3 sequence: CASSPLSGGLGANVLTF. DNA of the CDR3: TGCGCCAGCAGCCCACTTAGCGGGGGGCTGGGGGCCAACGTCCTGACTTTC.

V and J are TRBV7-3 and TRBJ2-3; D gene ambiguous. From germline, CDR1 is SGHTA and CDR2 FQGTGA. CDR3 size: 14 residues. The germline V and J ends were trimmed by 2 bases and 2 bases, with 8 bases remaining between them. The CDR3 region is CASSLARTTDTQYF. The CDR3, as DNA: TGTGCCAGCAGCTTAGCTAGGACCACAGATACGCAGTATTTT.

Notes on this clone: The junction departs from the called germline gene at one end, perhaps through a read error. This chain connects TRBV2 to TRBJ2-7; perhaps TRBD2 as D (6 bases). From germline, CDR1 is SNHLY and CDR2 FYNNEI. This CDR3 region has 17 residues. As DNA, the CDR3 is TGTGCCAGCATATGGACACGGCGGAGCCGGGACTCCTACGAGCAGTATTTC. Its translation is CASIWTRRSRDSYEQYF.

The chain couples TRBV6-5 to TRBJ1-2; D perhaps matches TRBD1 (6 bases). Germline V gene sequence: CDR1 MNHEY, CDR2 SVGAGI. Trimming took 11 bases from V and 2 from J, leaving 9 bases between them. The CDR3 has 11 residues. CDR3: CASTGNYGYTF. The CDR3, as DNA: TGTGCCTCCACAGGGAACTATGGCTACACCTTC.

The gene calls are TRBV10-3 and TRBJ1-2; the match to TRBD1 covers 9 bases. CDR1 ENHRY and CDR2 SYGVKD come from the germline V gene. The CDR3 contains 12 residues. V gave up 10 bases and J gave up 7 bases; unmatched junction bases: 7. The CDR3 here is CATWTGEGGYTF. As DNA, the CDR3 is TGTGCCACGTGGACAGGGGAAGGTGGCTACACCTTC.